This T cell receptor beta chain appears in the sequencing data of a study of PD-1 blockade in classical Hodgkin lymphoma. Time point meaning: cycle 4 day 1 (C4D1), after 6 weeks of nivolumab. Relapse after autologous stem cell transplantation occurred in every patient, and brentuximab vedotin exposure varied. Best response was recorded as complete response, partial response or progressive disease. General study points: Diminished baseline TCR diversity has been reported in newly diagnosed patients relative to healthy donors. By C4D1, CD4+ diversity increased significantly, especially in complete responders.

Repertoires were generated with immunoSEQ multiplex PCR, while TCRdb's copy carries only in-frame clones and drops some. The data contain tens of thousands of clones, approximately 90% of them singletons. The CDR3 contains 15 residues. V was clipped by 5 bases and J by 0 bases, with 11 bases between them. The germline V gene has CDR1 MNHEY and CDR2 SMNVEV (reference sequence). About this clone: No antigen is known for it.

The gene calls are TRBV27 and TRBJ2-1, with D perhaps TRBD2 (6 bases). Sequencing was performed on peripheral blood mononuclear cells (PBMCs), taken before the fourth cycle of nivolumab. The receptor was isolated from a human donor with classical Hodgkin lymphoma. The CDR3 nucleotides are TGTGCCAGCAGTCGGGACGGGAGCTCCTACAATGAGCAGTTCTTC. Residues: CASSRDGSSYNEQFF.